This TCR beta chain is from a study of blood T cell repertoires in COVID-19. Study overall: There were acute and convalescent COVID-19 samples, and they came from the United States, Italy and Spain. The cDNA or gDNA used as material had been derived from T cells, B-cell-depleted T cells, or PBMCs.

Details on this clone: This sample includes further DNA sequences coding for the same CDR3.

Authors' methods: Amplification of reference gene primers provided the estimated nucleated cell counts. Libraries were prepared by immunoSEQ multiplex PCR; TCRdb keeps only in-frame clonotypes and omits some of them. V and J calls and clone size are as listed in that table; D and trimming were resolved from the DNA. Counted here are tens of thousands of clones, around 76% occurring once; the ten biggest clones make up 18%. The germline V gene encodes CDR1 LGHDT and CDR2 YNNKEL (reference sequence). Losses at the gene ends were 1 base for V and 0 bases for J; bases not matched to a gene: 2. The CDR3 loop spans 15 amino acids.

The TCR originated in a human donor in a cohort sampled during active COVID-19. Source material: peripheral blood. The chain is built from TRBV3-1 (or the pseudogene TRBV3-2) and TRBJ2-7; 8 bases align to TRBD1. CDR3 DNA: TGTGCCAGCAGCCAAGGGACAGGGAGCTCCTACGAGCAGTACTTC. Translation: CASSQGTGSSYEQYF.